These 27 T cell receptor beta chains were sequenced from one sample in a study of blood T cells in healthy people across ages. Sample-barcoded 5' priming and a J-beta primer mix drove a second PCR of 7 to 11 cycles. TCRdb analysed the 5' RACE reads with MiXCR anew, one entry per CDR3 protein. The sample has fewer than 2 million distinct CDR3 sequences, approximately 40% seen once. Specimen: blood. Receptors were obtained from a human donor in good health.

In this sample, this clonotype turned up a few times. V usage is TRBV5-6 and J usage is TRBJ2-3, with D maybe TRBD2 (5 bases). This CDR3 is built from 14 residues. Per germline, CDR1 SGHDT and CDR2 YYEEEE. Trimming took 4 bases from V and 2 from J, leaving 11 bases between them. The CDR3 bases are TGTGCCAGCAGCATCCCGGGGTACACAGATACGCAGTATTTT. Its translation: CASSIPGYTDTQYF.

This chain joins TRBV30 and TRBJ1-2; a weak D match, TRBD1 (5 bases). Looked up from germline, CDR1 is GTSNPN and CDR2 is SVGIG (reference sequence). Trimming removed 8 bases at V and 6 bases at J, with 16 bases between. The length of the CDR3 is 12 residues. The CDR3 sequence is CAKLSREDGYTF. The CDR3 region has the DNA TGTGCCAAACTTAGCAGGGAGGATGGCTACACCTTC.

A remark on this clonotype: A much bigger clone sits one base away, suggesting this may be a read error. The chain carries TRBV29-1 and TRBJ2-1; D is perhaps TRBD1 (5 bases). This CDR3 has 14 amino acids. CDR1 is SQVTM, CDR2 ANQGSEA, per germline. The CDR3 DNA sequence: TGCAGCGCTGAAGGTTATGGGGCGTTCAATGAGCAGTTCTTC. It is translated as CSAEGYGAFNEQFF.

The chain couples TRBV28 to TRBJ2-7, with 8 bases that match TRBD2. CDR3 length: 18 residues. J was trimmed by 3 bases and V by 1 base; bases with no gene match: 14. Germline-derived CDR1 and CDR2 are MDHEN and SYDVKM. Here the CDR3 reads CASSLFGFSGGAVYEQYF. CDR3 nucleotide sequence: TGTGCCAGCAGTTTATTTGGGTTTTCCGGGGGGGCAGTCTACGAGCAGTACTTC.

This rearrangement joins TRBV7-9 to TRBJ1-1, with TRBD1 identical over 7 bases. Unmatched junction bases numbered 8, after V lost 1 base and J lost 3 bases. The CDR3 length is 16 residues. Per the germline V gene, CDR1 is SEHNR and CDR2 is FQNEAQ (reference sequence). CDR3 in amino acids: CASSLDPPGGDTEAFF. The CDR3 DNA sequence: TGTGCCAGCAGCTTAGATCCGCCAGGGGGAGACACTGAAGCTTTCTTT.

This clonotype was detected once. The genes are TRBV4-3 and TRBJ2-1, with 10 bases identical to TRBD2. This CDR3 is built from 15 residues. Trimming removed 2 bases from V and 6 bases from J; junction bases left unmatched: 4. CDR1 LGHNA and CDR2 YSLEER come from the germline V gene. This CDR3 reads CASSQSSGGANEQFF. CDR3 in DNA: TGCGCCAGCAGCCAATCCAGCGGGGGGGCCAATGAGCAGTTCTTC.

The V and J genes are TRBV6-5 and TRBJ2-7; D uncertain. The V end lost 10 bases, the J end lost 4 bases, and 5 bases lay between the germline ends. This CDR3 is 9 amino acids long. The germline CDR1 and CDR2 sequences are MNHEY and SVGAGI. The CDR3 region is CAIQYEQYF. CDR3 sequence (DNA): TGTGCCATACAGTACGAGCAGTACTTC.

This rearrangement joins TRBV7-7 to TRBJ2-7, with 8 bases identical to TRBD2. CDR3 size: 15 residues. The V gene end was trimmed by 5 bases and the J gene end by 3 bases; junction bases not matched to a gene: 9. CDR1 is SSHAT and CDR2 is FNYEAQ in the germline V gene (reference sequence). The CDR3 DNA reads TGTGCCAGCAGCAGATATAGCGGGGCAGACTACGAGCAGTACTTC. Its translation is CASSRYSGADYEQYF.

The chain employs TRBV6-5 and TRBJ1-5; unclear D gene. The CDR3 is 15 residues long. Germline CDR1 is MNHEY and CDR2 is SVGAGI. Trimming stripped 0 bases from V and 6 bases from J, with 12 bases between. In DNA, the CDR3 is TGTGCCAGCAGTTACTCCCGGGGTGCAAGTCAGCCCCAGCATTTT. Translated, it gives CASSYSRGASQPQHF.

This rearrangement joins TRBV5-1 to TRBJ2-7; no clear D gene. There are 13 residues in the CDR3. V was pared by 0 bases and J by 5 bases, with 9 bases between. Germline lookup yields CDR1 SGHRS and CDR2 YFSETQ. CDR3 protein: CASSLVGSHEQYF. The CDR3 DNA sequence: TGCGCCAGCAGCTTGGTAGGCAGCCACGAGCAGTACTTC.

This clonotype came up a few times. This rearrangement joins TRBV7-9 to TRBJ2-1; TRBD1 aligns across 9 bases. The CDR3 contains 14 residues. Germline V CDR1 and CDR2: SEHNR, FQNEAQ (reference sequence). V was clipped by 5 bases and J by 10 bases; unmatched bases: 9. CDR3 region: CASSPGTGLGEQFF. For the CDR3, the DNA is TGTGCCAGCAGCCCGGGGACAGGGCTAGGGGAGCAGTTCTTC. Drawing the rest from reference TRBV7-9 and TRBJ2-1, the complete variable domain is DTGVSQNPRHKITKRGQNVTFRCDPISEHNRLYWYRQTLGQGPEFLTYFQNEAQLEKSRLLSDRFSAERPKGSFSTLEIQRTEQGDSAMYLCASSPGTGLGEQFFGPGTRLTVL.

The chain combines TRBV11-2 with TRBJ2-1; D is perhaps TRBD1 or TRBD2 (6 bases each). The CDR3 spans 15 residues. The V end lost 5 bases, the J end lost 12 bases, and 23 bases lay between the germline ends. Germline V gene lookup returns CDR1 SGHAT and CDR2 FQNNGV. Written as DNA, the CDR3 is TGTGCCAGCAGCATAACGACAGGCCCGGGGGCTGGGCAGTTCTTC. This encodes CASSITTGPGAGQFF.

There are a few counts of this clonotype. This chain joins TRBV7-2 and TRBJ2-7, with a tentative D call TRBD1 (6 bases). Trimming removed 1 base at V and 2 bases at J, with 12 bases between. The CDR3 extends over 15 amino acids. Germline loops: CDR1 SGHTA, CDR2 FQGNSA. The CDR3 DNA sequence: TGTGCCAGCAGCTTAGTAGGGGGTCAGCCCTACGAGCAGTACTTC. This translates into CASSLVGGQPYEQYF. Variable domain in full (rest from reference TRBV7-2 and TRBJ2-7): GAGVSQSPSNKVTEKGKDVELRCDPISGHTALYWYRQSLGQGLEFLIYFQGNSAPDKSGLPSDRFSAERTGGSVSTLTIQRTQQEDSAVYLCASSLVGGQPYEQYFGPGTRLTVT.

As regards this clonotype: A much bigger clone sits one base away, suggesting this may be a read error. The genes are TRBV10-3 and TRBJ2-4, with 10 bases that match TRBD2. Matching the DNA end better, TRBJ2-5 makes the J call doubtful. Per germline, CDR1 ENHRY and CDR2 SYGVKD. The CDR3 contains 13 residues. The CDR3 here is CATKLAGKETQYF. CDR3 DNA sequence: TGTGCCACCAAACTAGCGGGGAAGGAGACCCAGTACTTC.

This clonotype has more than one count but fewer than ten. The rearrangement joins TRBV20-1 to TRBJ2-5, with 10 bases that match TRBD2. The DNA end is more similar to TRBJ2-7, so the J call may be wrong. Germline-derived CDR1 and CDR2 are DFQATT and SNEGSKA (reference sequence). This CDR3 region has 14 residues. The CDR3 sequence: CSAPSSGGTNEQYF. CDR3 sequence (DNA): TGCAGTGCCCCGTCTAGCGGGGGAACTAACGAGCAGTACTTC.

The chain links TRBV7-8 to TRBJ2-5; D is undetermined. Germline values: CDR1 SGHVS, CDR2 FQNEAQ. This CDR3 comprises 15 residues. Trimming shortened V by 1 base and J by 2 bases, and 11 bases separated the two germline ends. Here the CDR3 DNA reads TGTGCCAGCAGCTTAGGAAGGATAGGTCAAGAGACCCAGTACTTC. Protein: CASSLGRIGQETQYF.

This clonotype came up a few times. This chain joins TRBV12-3 or TRBV12-4 and TRBJ1-2; D uncertain. The CDR3 runs to 13 residues. The V gene lost 3 bases and the J gene lost 7 bases, with 12 bases spanning the gap. As DNA, the CDR3 is TGTGCCAGCAGTTTGAGGGTTCCGGGTGGCTACACCTTC. Translated: CASSLRVPGGYTF.

This clonotype has only a few counts. The chain recombines TRBV12-3 or TRBV12-4 with TRBJ2-7, with D uncertain. The length of the CDR3 is 14 residues. The germline V and J ends were trimmed by 5 bases and 3 bases, with 14 bases remaining between them. The DNA of the CDR3 is TGTGCCAGCAGTGGAACGCCAGGTCGCTACGAGCAGTACTTC. Translation gives CASSGTPGRYEQYF.

This clonotype was recorded only once. V gene TRBV7-9 combines with J gene TRBJ1-2, with D possibly TRBD1 on 6 matching bases. Looked up from germline, CDR1 is SEHNR and CDR2 is FQNEAQ (reference sequence). Trimming cost V 6 bases and J 5 bases, with 16 bases left between them. The CDR3 spans 14 residues. CDR3 bases: TGTGCCAGCAGTGCAAGGGGACACGGGTATGGCTACACCTTC. Its protein is CASSARGHGYGYTF.

V and J are TRBV12-3 or TRBV12-4 and TRBJ2-2, with D maybe TRBD1 (6 bases). The CDR3 spans 15 residues. Between the trimmed V and J ends, which lost 5 bases and 3 bases, there was a span of 13 bases. CDR3 nucleotides: TGTGCCAGCAGTGAGGGCAGGGGATACACCGGGGAGCTGTTTTTT. Translation gives CASSEGRGYTGELFF.

The chain joins TRBV12-3 or TRBV12-4 to TRBJ1-2; D gene ambiguous. V was shortened by 2 bases and J by 7 bases, with 11 bases between the two germline ends. CDR3 size: 13 residues. Here the CDR3 reads CASSLMKTAGYTF. CDR3 bases: TGTGCCAGCAGTTTAATGAAGACCGCTGGCTACACCTTC.

This clonotype was counted only a few times. This chain links TRBV7-2 with TRBJ1-6; no definite D call. Trimming left V 7 bases short and J 7 bases short, with 11 bases between. The germline gives CDR1 SGHTA, CDR2 FQGNSA. The CDR3 is 13 amino acids. Here the CDR3 reads CASKLDGNSPLHF. The CDR3 nucleotides are TGTGCCAGCAAACTGGACGGGAATTCACCCCTCCACTTT.

The rearrangement uses TRBV6-5 and TRBJ1-2; 8 bases are a match to TRBD1. Per germline, CDR1 MNHEY and CDR2 SVGAGI. This CDR3 is 14 amino acids long. V trimming: 6 bases; J trimming: 10 bases; junction bases outside the gene matches: 13. The CDR3 DNA sequence: TGTGCCAGCAGGAGGGAACGGGACAGGCGAGACTACACCTTC. Amino acids: CASRRERDRRDYTF.

This clonotype occurred a few times. The V call is TRBV7-2, the J call TRBJ1-2; D is undetermined. Trimming removed 6 bases from V and 8 bases from J, with 16 bases in between. Germline assignment: CDR1 SGHTA and CDR2 FQGNSA. The CDR3 covers 13 residues. The CDR3 DNA sequence: TGTGCCAGCAGTTCGTTATTGGGGATAGGCTACACCTTC. Protein: CASSSLLGIGYTF.

This clonotype has only a few counts. V is TRBV27 and J is TRBJ2-3; 7 nucleotides agree with TRBD1. Germline trimming cut 0 bases from V and 3 bases from J; bases unmatched to any gene: 21. The CDR3 loop spans 21 amino acids. Germline CDR1 reads MNHEY; CDR2 reads SMNVEV (reference sequence). CDR3 protein: CASSLSPTTPRQGRKTDTQYF. The CDR3 nucleotides are TGTGCCAGCAGTTTATCCCCTACGACCCCAAGACAGGGAAGAAAGACAGATACGCAGTATTTT.

As DNA, the CDR3 is TGTGCCAGCAGCCAGTTCCAGGACAGGGGGCATGGCTACACCTTC. Translating gives CASSQFQDRGHGYTF. The chain employs TRBV3-1 and TRBJ1-2, with 11 bases aligning to TRBD1. There are 15 residues in the CDR3. Germline V gene lookup returns CDR1 LGHDT and CDR2 YNNKEL (reference sequence). Losses at the gene ends were 3 bases for V and 6 bases for J; bases not matched to a gene: 6.

This rearrangement joins TRBV2 to TRBJ1-2; no firm D call. The CDR3 sequence is 13 residues long. CDR1 SNHLY and CDR2 FYNNEI come from the germline V gene. V gave up 6 bases and J gave up 1 base, with 9 bases separating them. As DNA, the CDR3 is TGTGCCAGCAGCACAGAGGTTAACTATGGCTACACCTTC. Translated, it gives CASSTEVNYGYTF.